This is a list of T cell receptor beta chains from one sample in a study of cytomegalovirus exposure and HLA in healthy donors. TCRdb's table, derived via immunoSEQ multiplex PCR, lists solely in-frame clones and lacks some. The table records about 190,000 clones, roughly three quarters of them present only once. Sequenced input: PBMCs. The receptors stem from a woman aged 18-29 years in good health and CMV-seronegative. CDR3s include the opening cysteine and the closing phenylalanine or tryptophan. D genes are given only for firm matches. Expanded clones are given a class, and other clones once, few, many or no size at all.

CDR3,DNA,size,V,J,D
CASSWGQGAWNTEAFF,TGTGCCAGCAGCTGGGGACAGGGGGCGTGGAACACTGAAGCTTTCTTT,-,TRBV5-5,TRBJ1-1,TRBD1
CASSQDFIQGHTEAFF,TGCGCCAGCAGCCAAGATTTTATCCAGGGTCACACTGAAGCTTTCTTT,-,TRBV4-3,TRBJ1-1,-
CASREAGQGRTDTQYF,TGTGCCAGCAGGGAAGCGGGACAGGGACGTACAGATACGCAGTATTTT,once,TRBV28,TRBJ2-3,TRBD1
CASSSGGATNEKLFF,TGTGCCAGCAGTTCGGGGGGAGCAACTAATGAAAAACTGTTTTTT,-,TRBV27,TRBJ1-4,-
CASSPGGGQPQHF,TGTGCCAGCAGTCCAGGGGGCGGGCAGCCCCAGCATTTT,-,TRBV2,TRBJ1-5,TRBD1
CASSENSRDEQYF,TGTGCCAGCAGTGAGAACTCCCGCGACGAGCAGTACTTC,-,TRBV6-4,TRBJ2-7,-
CASSVGAGGTQETQYF,TGTGCCAGCAGCGTAGGGGCGGGAGGCACCCAAGAGACCCAGTACTTC,-,TRBV9,TRBJ2-5,TRBD2
CASSSLTSGYYNEQFF,TGTGCCAGCTCATCACTGACTAGCGGGTACTACAATGAGCAGTTCTTC,-,TRBV18,TRBJ2-1,TRBD2
CASSSSRVTGELFF,TGTGCTAGCAGCTCCTCCAGGGTCACCGGGGAGCTGTTTTTT,-,TRBV7-7,TRBJ2-2,-
CASSFELSYNEQFF,TGTGCCAGCAGCTTCGAGCTGTCCTACAATGAGCAGTTCTTC,few,TRBV5-6,TRBJ2-1,-
CASSVAGWAPNEQFF,TGTGCCAGCAGCGTGGCAGGGTGGGCGCCCAATGAGCAGTTCTTC,few,TRBV9,TRBJ2-1,-
CASSQDWLISGNTIYF,TGCGCCAGCAGCCAAGACTGGCTGATCTCTGGAAACACCATATATTTT,few,TRBV4-1,TRBJ1-3,-
CASSFDRVGETQYF,TGCGCCAGCAGCTTCGACAGGGTCGGAGAGACCCAGTACTTC,-,TRBV5-1,TRBJ2-5,TRBD1
CASSVLVRGRTEQYF,TGTGCCAGCAGTGTTTTGGTAAGGGGGCGCACCGAGCAGTACTTC,-,TRBV6-5,TRBJ2-7,TRBD1
CASSNQGTSRYGYTF,TGTGCCAGCAGTAATCAGGGAACTTCTCGGTATGGCTACACCTTC,-,TRBV6-5,TRBJ1-2,-
CASSLSGTSGYEQYF,TGTGCCAGCAGTCTTTCCGGGACTAGTGGCTACGAGCAGTACTTC,-,TRBV7-2,TRBJ2-7,TRBD2
CASAGVSPLHF,TGTGCCAGCGCAGGGGTTTCACCCCTCCACTTT,-,TRBV28,TRBJ1-6,-
CASSESNTGELFF,TGTGCCAGCAGTGAATCAAACACCGGGGAGCTGTTTTTT,-,TRBV2,TRBJ2-2,-
CASSPAPRNYGYTF,TGTGCCAGCAGCCCGGCCCCGAGGAACTATGGCTACACCTTC,-,TRBV6-5,TRBJ1-2,-
CASSPNGGGIAKNIQYF,TGTGCCAGCAGTCCAAATGGGGGCGGAATAGCCAAAAACATTCAGTACTTC,-,TRBV27,TRBJ2-4,-
CASGTGGYEQYF,TGTGCCAGTGGGACAGGGGGCTACGAGCAGTACTTC,-,TRBV27,TRBJ2-7,TRBD1
CASSLSAETGLISGNTIYF,TGCGCCAGCAGTCTCTCGGCCGAGACAGGGCTCATCTCTGGAAACACCATATATTTT,once,TRBV23-1,TRBJ1-3,TRBD1
CASGSGQGNSPLHF,TGCGCCAGCGGATCGGGACAGGGGAATTCACCCCTCCACTTT,-,TRBV5-1,TRBJ1-6,TRBD1
CASSPMTGTNTEAFF,TGTGCCAGCAGCCCTATGACAGGGACGAACACTGAAGCTTTCTTT,-,TRBV6-5,TRBJ1-1,TRBD1
CASSPRVSPSSYNEQFF,TGTGCCAGCAGTCCTCGGGTTAGCCCGAGCTCCTACAATGAGCAGTTCTTC,once,TRBV27,TRBJ2-1,-
CASSIGTARDSVAFF,TGCGCCAGCAGCATAGGGACAGCCCGAGATTCTGTGGCTTTCTTT,once,TRBV5-1,TRBJ1-1,TRBD1
CASSPGQLTDTQYF,TGTGCCAGCAGTCCGGGACAGCTAACAGATACGCAGTATTTT,once,TRBV28,TRBJ2-3,TRBD1
CASSFFPGVRGRDTQYF,TGTGCCAGCAGCTTTTTTCCGGGGGTCCGGGGTCGAGATACGCAGTATTTT,-,TRBV7-3,TRBJ2-3,-
CASSIAHSSYEQYF,TGTGCCAGTAGTATAGCTCACAGCTCCTACGAGCAGTACTTC,-,TRBV19,TRBJ2-7,-
CARLLGATAQNTEAFF,TGTGCAAGGCTGCTGGGGGCGACGGCCCAGAACACTGAAGCTTTCTTT,-,TRBV12-2,TRBJ1-1,-
CASSTDRGRHTIYF,TGTGCCAGCAGCACCGACAGGGGACGTCACACCATATATTTT,-,TRBV28,TRBJ1-3,TRBD1
CASSEPHRQGPPLHF,TGTGCCAGCAGTGAGCCCCATCGACAGGGGCCACCCCTCCACTTT,-,TRBV2,TRBJ1-6,TRBD1
CASSYRGPAYEQYF,TGTGCCAGCAGCTACAGGGGGCCGGCCTACGAGCAGTACTTC,-,TRBV6-5,TRBJ2-7,TRBD1